What follows are 3 T cell receptor beta chains derived from one specimen sequenced in a study of cytomegalovirus exposure and HLA in healthy donors. Both 60 Vbeta primers and 13 Jbeta primers went into the PCR. Method: immunoSEQ multiplex PCR; TCRdb's copy keeps in-frame clones and lacks some. The table shows about 89,000 clones, with approximately 80% occurring only once. The specimen sequenced was PBMCs. These receptors were obtained from a man aged 30-40 years in good health and CMV-seronegative.

Points on this clone: This CDR3 is also generated by other DNA sequences in the sample. V gene TRBV13 combines with J gene TRBJ1-4, with 7 bases lining up with TRBD1. The trim removed 3 bases at V and 5 bases at J, leaving 6 bases unmatched. CDR1 and CDR2 (germline): PRHDT, FYEKMQ (reference sequence). The CDR3 has 15 residues. The CDR3, as DNA: TGTGCCAGCAGCTTCTTAGGGACAGCCAATGAAAAACTGTTTTTT. Amino acid sequence: CASSFLGTANEKLFF.

The chain combines TRBV11-2 with TRBJ2-7; 7 bases line up with TRBD1. The CDR3 loop spans 16 amino acids. The germline V gene encodes CDR1 SGHAT and CDR2 FQNNGV. J was trimmed by 3 bases and V by 2 bases; bases with no gene match: 10. CDR3 bases: TGTGCCAGCAGCTTAACAGGGGTTTCGTTGAACTACGAGCAGTACTTC. It translates to CASSLTGVSLNYEQYF.

The chain links TRBV4-2 to TRBJ2-2, with 8 bases that match TRBD2. Germline trimming cut 0 bases from V and 5 bases from J; bases unmatched to any gene: 8. CDR1 is LGHNA and CDR2 is YNFKEQ in the germline V gene. The CDR3 spans 17 residues. DNA for the CDR3: TGTGCCAGCAGCCAAGATTGGGCGGGAGGAAATACCGGGGAGCTGTTTTTT. Translated: CASSQDWAGGNTGELFF.